Sequencing of this T cell receptor beta chain was carried out in a study of T cell therapy product for transplant patients (dated by TCRdb to between 2018 and 2020). Turning to the overall study: The wider healthy donor group, in Berlin, Germany, included approximately 20 individuals (roughly 10 male and 9 female) aged roughly 24 to 81 years. The expansion media were supplemented with either IL-7 and IL-15 at roughly 9.9 ng/ml or IL-2 at roughly 54 U/ml. To assess clonal composition, the TCRbeta repertoires of CMV-specific T-cell products grown with and without rapamycin from the same donors were compared. The study developed a next-generation autologous adoptive antiviral T-cell product for immunosuppressed solid organ transplant patients, using CMV as the model virus. The TCRbeta repertoire analysis of rapamycin-treated and untreated products involved n = 3 healthy donors. Points the paper makes about the study in general: Many clones were shared between paired products from the same donor, whereas no overlap was observed between repertoires from different donors. Rapamycin-treated products showed a more diverse, less clonal TCRbeta repertoire and contained more distinct clones than untreated products. The authors suggested that increased clonal diversity in Rapa-TCPs may reflect survival of low-frequency clones and preferential expansion of central memory T cells. Roughly 70% of the repertoire was covered by the top 10 clones in rapamycin-treated products, versus about 90% in untreated products.

The CDR3, from cysteine to phenylalanine, totals 14 residues. Solely the CDR3 DNA is kept, with 42 bases framed from the first base. The CDR1 and CDR2 encoded by the germline V gene are ENHRY and SYGVKD. From V the trimming removes 6 bases and from J it removes 0 bases, while the gene matches leave 1 base of the junction unaccounted for. Genomic DNA was extracted with an AllPrep DNA/RNA Kit and TCRbeta CDR3 regions were amplified with the immunoSEQ hsTCRb Kit. The original pipeline was this. Productive rearrangements, defined as in-frame CDR3 nucleotide sequences without stop codons, were analyzed in immunoSEQ Analyzer 3.0. Clonality was calculated from productive entropy normalized to the number of productive rearrangements, and the Morisita index was used to measure overlap between samples. TCRdb carries this immuneACCESS record with in-frame sequences only. Its versions omit some clonotypes, under half of them owing to an unresolved V gene in the studies checked, with the rest unexplained. V and J calls and clone size are as listed in that table; D and trimming were resolved from the DNA. This sample lists some 1,100 clones; approximately 49% were detected once. In total, the top ten clones hold under 35% of the sample.

This clone is deemed medium-sized (0.01 to 0.1%). This receptor's antigen is unknown. No per-base quality is available; no much larger clone lies one base away. This sample's tag denotes: approximately 20 nM rapamycin added during CMV-specific T-cell product expansion (Rapa-TCP). The label of this sample is explained as: CMVpp65/IE-1-reactive T cells enriched by IFNgamma capture and expanded in vitro. PBMCs were stimulated for 6 to 7 hours with overlapping CMV pp65 and IE-1 peptide pools, each at about 0.5 ug/ml. IFNgamma-producing CMV-stimulated cells were positively selected with the IFNgamma Secretion Assay-Cell Enrichment and Detection Kit (Miltenyi Biotec). For less than 25 days, enriched IFNgamma+ cells were cultured with irradiated autologous feeders along with either IL-7/IL-15 or IL-2. To provide enough cells for different cell sorting steps, buffy coats were used from 3 of the 19 healthy donors. Biocoll density gradient centrifugation was used to isolate peripheral blood mononuclear cells. Buffy coats from healthy donors were obtained from DRK.

The clonotype was recovered from an adult in good health. The sequencing sample was made of a sorted cell population cultured from PBMCs. The sequence is built from TRBV10-3 and TRBJ1-1; TRBD1 lines up with 10 middle nucleotides. The CDR3 reads CAIRGTGVNTEAFF. The base sequence is TGTGCCATCAGGGGGACAGGGGTGAACACTGAAGCTTTCTTT.